This entry concerns a single T cell receptor beta chain. Its antigen is not identified. Repertoires were sampled repeatedly during chemoradiotherapy. These data belong to a study of chemoradiotherapy in HPV16-positive cancers. Study in general: Candidate HPV-specific clones and shared TCR motifs came from two HPV16-positive patients.

CDR1 and CDR2 (germline): SGHNT, YENEEA. The CDR3 has 18 amino acids. V trimming: 5 bases; J trimming: 2 bases; junction bases outside the gene matches: 17. The table came from immunoSEQ multiplex PCR; TCRdb's copy has only in-frame clones and leaves some out. The table includes approximately 32,000 clones, roughly nine tenths detected once. Overall study findings and caveats: Candidate HPV-specific clones and E7-related TCR motifs grew in tumor during treatment. Functional assays defining HPV-specific T cells used only a couple of HPV16-positive patients.

The V and J genes are TRBV11-3 and TRBJ2-7, with 8 bases aligning to TRBD2. The origin of this receptor is a human donor with HPV-associated anogenital cancer. Sample: blood, taken from a patient who underwent chemoradiotherapy. This CDR3 reads CASSPEPGGPQTAYEQYF. CDR3 in DNA: TGTGCCAGCAGCCCAGAACCGGGAGGGCCTCAAACGGCCTACGAGCAGTACTTC.